The next 30 T cell receptor beta chains were all read from a single sample in a study of OX40 agonist ivuxolimab in advanced cancers. Method: immunoSEQ multiplex PCR; TCRdb's copy keeps in-frame clones and lacks some. The data show around 55,000 clones, over 60% seen once. This material consisted of CD4+ or CD8+ T cells sorted from blood, taken in a trial of the OX40 agonist ivuxolimab. The receptors come from an adult with an advanced solid tumor such as melanoma, head and neck, liver or kidney cancer.

This clone came up once. V and J are TRBV4-1 and TRBJ2-5, with 8 bases identical to TRBD2. The trim removed 8 bases at V and 2 bases at J, leaving 10 bases unmatched. This CDR3 spans 15 amino acids. The germline gives CDR1 MGHRA, CDR2 YSYEKL. The CDR3 here is CASQPPGGRQETQYF. CDR3 in DNA: TGCGCCAGCCAACCCCCGGGCGGGAGGCAAGAGACCCAGTACTTC.

This clone came up once. The V and J genes are TRBV4-3 and TRBJ2-6; the D gene could be TRBD1 or TRBD2 (5 bases each). The CDR3 runs to 21 residues. Germline V CDR1 and CDR2: LGHNA, YSLEER. The V end was cut by 2 bases, the J end by 1 base, with 24 bases between. CDR3 bases: TGCGCCAGCAGCCAAAAATTTGGGGGTCGGGGCGCGTCTTCTGGGGCCAACGTCCTGACTTTC. Its translation is CASSQKFGGRGASSGANVLTF.

This clone was seen only once. The V call is TRBV2, the J call TRBJ1-6, with 7 bases identical to TRBD1. Trimming removed 5 bases from V and 6 bases from J; junction bases left unmatched: 4. The germline CDR1 and CDR2 sequences are SNHLY and FYNNEI. CDR3 length equals 14 residues. The CDR3 sequence is CASSKQGTNSPLHF. DNA of the CDR3: TGTGCCAGCAGTAAACAGGGGACTAATTCACCCCTCCACTTT.

The V and J genes are TRBV6-5 and TRBJ2-5; 9 bases agree with TRBD1. This CDR3 comprises 16 residues. Trimming cost V 2 bases and J 1 base; bases outside gene matches: 5. Germline-derived CDR1 and CDR2 are MNHEY and SVGAGI. The CDR3 region has the DNA TGTGCCAGCAGTTACCGGGACAGGGTCCTCCAAGAGACCCAGTACTTC. Amino acids: CASSYRDRVLQETQYF.

This sequence joins TRBV5-1 and TRBJ2-5, with a possible D match to TRBD1 (6 bases). V was cut by 4 bases and J by 2 bases, with 9 bases left in between. In germline, CDR1 is SGHRS, CDR2 YFSETQ. The CDR3 runs 13 residues. CDR3 in DNA: TGCGCCAGCAGCCAGGGGTCACAAGAGACCCAGTACTTC. The encoded protein is CASSQGSQETQYF.

The chain joins TRBV6-1 to TRBJ2-7; TRBD1 agrees at 7 bases. Germline-derived CDR1 and CDR2 are MNHNS and SASEGT. V shed 2 bases and J 4 bases; nucleotides not matched to a gene: 20. The CDR3 is 19 amino acids. CDR3 residues: CASSEKWLTGTGEPYEQYF. CDR3 DNA sequence: TGTGCCAGCAGTGAAAAGTGGTTGACAGGTACAGGGGAACCTTACGAGCAGTACTTC.

Comment on this clone: The sample contains more than one DNA sequence encoding this CDR3. This chain uses TRBV9 with TRBJ2-7, with 10 bases fitting TRBD1. CDR3 size: 14 residues. Germline CDR1 SGDLS, CDR2 YYNGEE. Unmatched junction bases numbered 1, after V lost 0 bases and J lost 4 bases. CDR3 DNA sequence: TGTGCCAGCAGCGTAGGACAGGGGGCGTACGAGCAGTACTTC. Translated: CASSVGQGAYEQYF.

The chain employs TRBV6-6 and TRBJ1-3; D call uncertain. CDR3 length equals 13 residues. Germline CDR1 reads MNHNY; CDR2 reads SVGAGI (reference sequence). V was shortened by 2 bases and J by 0 bases, with 2 bases between the two germline ends. Here the CDR3 DNA reads TGTGCCAGCAGTTACACCTCTGGAAACACCATATATTTT. Its translation is CASSYTSGNTIYF.

This clone was seen only once. This chain connects TRBV2 to TRBJ2-1, with 10 nucleotides matching TRBD2. This CDR3 has 16 residues. Germline V gives CDR1 SNHLY, CDR2 FYNNEI. Trimming took 2 bases from V and 8 from J; bases not matched to a gene: 9. CDR3 DNA sequence: TGTGCCAGCAGTGAAAGAGGACTAGCGGTCGGGGATGAGCAGTTCTTC. Translating it yields CASSERGLAVGDEQFF.

This clone was recorded a few times. The genes are TRBV28 and TRBJ1-2; D is undetermined. The CDR3 is 12 amino acids. V was clipped by 6 bases and J by 8 bases, with 13 bases between them. Germline CDR1 is MDHEN and CDR2 is SYDVKM. CDR3 DNA sequence: TGTGCCAGCAGCCGCGCTCCGGTGGGCTACACCTTC. Residues: CASSRAPVGYTF.

The V call is TRBV6-5, the J call TRBJ2-5; D tentatively reads TRBD1 or TRBD2 (7 bases each). V lost 6 bases, J lost 6 bases, and 14 bases lay in between. The CDR3 extends over 13 amino acids. Per germline, CDR1 MNHEY and CDR2 SVGAGI. CDR3 nucleotide sequence: TGTGCCAGCAGGCAGCGGGACAGCCAGACCCAGTACTTC. It codes for CASRQRDSQTQYF.

The chain couples TRBV16 to TRBJ2-7; D ambiguous. The CDR3 runs to 14 residues. Germline V gene lookup returns CDR1 KGHSY and CDR2 FQNENV. Deletions cut 1 base from V and 4 bases from J, with 11 bases between. The CDR3 DNA reads as TGTGCCAGCAGCCAATTCCAGGACCTTTACGAGCAGTACTTC. Residues: CASSQFQDLYEQYF. Complete variable domain (other parts from reference TRBV16 and TRBJ2-7): GEEVAQTPKHLVRGEGQKAKLYCAPIKGHSYVFWYQQVLKNEFKFLISFQNENVFDETGMPKERFSAKCLPNSPCSLEIQATKLEDSAVYFCASSQFQDLYEQYFGPGTRLTVT.

The chain is built from TRBV18 and TRBJ2-1, with 10 nucleotides matching TRBD2. V lost 3 bases, J lost 2 bases, and 4 bases stayed unmatched. The V gene's germline CDR1 is KGHSH and CDR2 LQKENI. The CDR3 has 16 residues. This chain's CDR3 is CASSPPSGGAYNEQFF. The DNA for the CDR3 is TGTGCCAGCTCACCCCCAAGCGGGGGGGCCTACAATGAGCAGTTCTTC.

This chain links TRBV7-9 with TRBJ2-1; 12 bases match TRBD2. This CDR3 contains 16 residues. Germline assignment: CDR1 SEHNR and CDR2 FQNEAQ (reference sequence). The trim removed 4 bases at V and 3 bases at J, leaving 4 bases unmatched. The CDR3 reads CASSSGLAGSYNEQFF. The CDR3 region has the DNA TGTGCCAGCAGCTCAGGACTAGCGGGAAGCTACAATGAGCAGTTCTTC.

The CDR3 DNA follows: TGTGCTAGTGGTTTGGTACCTGGCCAAGAGACCCAGTACTTC. Translated: CASGLVPGQETQYF. The genes are TRBV12-5 and TRBJ2-5; D remains ambiguous. The CDR3 is 14 amino acids. The V end was cut by 0 bases, the J end by 1 base, with 6 bases between. Germline V gene data show CDR1 as LGHNT and CDR2 as FRNRAP.

This clone was counted once. V usage is TRBV7-3 and J usage is TRBJ2-7; D ambiguous. Trimming cost V 0 bases and J 1 base, with 10 bases left between them. Germline V gene data show CDR1 as SGHTA and CDR2 as FQGTGA. The length of the CDR3 is 15 residues. CDR3 nucleotide sequence: TGTGCCAGCAGCTTAACGACTCCGGGTTCCTACGAGCAGTACTTC. Protein product: CASSLTTPGSYEQYF.

This chain joins TRBV9 and TRBJ1-1; D might be TRBD1 (5 bases). This CDR3 has 14 residues. Germline V gene lookup returns CDR1 SGDLS and CDR2 YYNGEE. V lost 3 bases and J 1 base, leaving 10 bases between the germline ends. CDR3 residues: CASSEVGPNTEAFF. The CDR3 DNA is TGTGCCAGCAGCGAGGTGGGACCGAACACTGAAGCTTTCTTT.

The V and J genes are TRBV18 and TRBJ2-1; tentatively, D is TRBD1 (6 bases). The germline CDR1 and CDR2 sequences are KGHSH and LQKENI. V lost 8 bases, J lost 2 bases, and 13 bases lay in between. This CDR3 has 14 residues. The CDR3 DNA follows: TGTGCCAGCAGCCCCCCAGGGGCCTACAATGAGCAGTTCTTC. Its translation: CASSPPGAYNEQFF.

The chain combines TRBV19 with TRBJ1-1; no reliable D call. This CDR3 has 14 residues. Germline loops: CDR1 LNHDA, CDR2 SQIVND (reference sequence). Trimming removed 3 bases at V and 0 bases at J, with 8 bases between. CDR3 loop: CASSIGQMNTEAFF. CDR3 bases: TGTGCCAGTAGTATTGGCCAGATGAACACTGAAGCTTTCTTT.

CDR3 coding DNA: TGTGCCAGCAGTTTGCCTCTAGCGGGGGGGGATGAGCAGTTCTTC. It codes for CASSLPLAGGDEQFF. V usage is TRBV6-6 and J usage is TRBJ2-1; TRBD2 aligns across 12 bases. The V gene end was trimmed by 4 bases and the J gene end by 8 bases; junction bases not matched to a gene: 6. The CDR3 loop spans 15 amino acids. The V gene's germline CDR1 is MNHNY and CDR2 SVGAGI (reference sequence).

The chain employs TRBV6-5 and TRBJ1-1, with TRBD1 matching over 7 bases. The CDR3 has 14 residues. The V gene's germline CDR1 is MNHEY and CDR2 SVGAGI. V trimming: 6 bases; J trimming: 0 bases; junction bases outside the gene matches: 4. The CDR3 DNA sequence: TGTGCCAGCAGGAGGGACAGCATGAACACTGAAGCTTTCTTT. This codes for CASRRDSMNTEAFF.

This rearrangement joins TRBV11-2 to TRBJ2-1, with 9 positions matching TRBD2. The CDR3 loop spans 16 amino acids. Germline V CDR1 and CDR2: SGHAT, FQNNGV. V trimming: 7 bases; J trimming: 4 bases; junction bases outside the gene matches: 11. The CDR3 DNA sequence: TGTGCCAGCATCCTATATTCTAGCGGGAATTACAATGAGCAGTTCTTC. It translates to CASILYSSGNYNEQFF.

The chain carries TRBV11-2 and TRBJ2-2; a possible D gene is TRBD1 (6 bases). The CDR3 runs 14 residues. Germline V gene data show CDR1 as SGHAT and CDR2 as FQNNGV. The V and J ends lost 6 bases and 0 bases respectively, with 8 bases between them. CDR3 amino acids: CASRGATNTGELFF. The CDR3 DNA follows: TGTGCCAGCAGGGGGGCGACGAACACCGGGGAGCTGTTTTTT.

The chain joins TRBV6-6 to TRBJ1-1; D unresolved. Germline V lookup: CDR1 MNHNY, CDR2 SVGAGI (reference sequence). CDR3 length equals 12 residues. The V gene lost 4 bases and the J gene lost 1 base, with 4 bases spanning the gap. The CDR3 loop is CASSFPNTEAFF. Written as DNA, the CDR3 is TGTGCCAGCAGTTTTCCGAACACTGAAGCTTTCTTT.

J is TRBJ1-2 and V is TRBV10-3; 8 nucleotides line up with TRBD1. V lost 4 bases to trimming and J lost 7 bases; unmatched junction nucleotides: 5. This CDR3 is 13 amino acids long. The germline gives CDR1 ENHRY, CDR2 SYGVKD. DNA of the CDR3: TGTGCCATCAGTGGGAGGACAGGGTCTGGCTACACCTTC. Protein: CAISGRTGSGYTF.

The rearrangement uses TRBV7-9 and TRBJ2-1; 7 bases line up with TRBD2. This CDR3 region has 16 residues. J lost 0 bases, V lost 2 bases, and 4 bases had no gene match. The germline gives CDR1 SEHNR, CDR2 FQNEAQ (reference sequence). CDR3 sequence reads: CASSLYGGSSYNEQFF. CDR3 nucleotide sequence: TGTGCCAGCAGCTTATACGGCGGGAGCTCCTACAATGAGCAGTTCTTC.

The chain joins TRBV28 to TRBJ2-1; 12 nucleotides agree with TRBD2. The trim removed 5 bases at V and 8 bases at J, leaving 7 bases unmatched. CDR3 length: 15 amino acids. Germline V CDR1 and CDR2: MDHEN, SYDVKM. The CDR3 region is CASSLWTSGNDEQFF. In DNA form, the CDR3 reads TGTGCCAGCAGTCTCTGGACTAGCGGGAACGATGAGCAGTTCTTC. Full variable domain (missing parts from reference TRBV28 and TRBJ2-1): DVKVTQSSRYLVKRTGEKVFLECVQDMDHENMFWYRQDPGLGLRLIYFSYDVKMKEKGDIPEGYSVSREKKERFSLILESASTNQTSMYLCASSLWTSGNDEQFFGPGTRLTVL.

This chain links TRBV4-2 with TRBJ2-1, with TRBD1 identical over 7 bases. The ends lost 4 bases at V and 6 bases at J; junction bases unmatched: 15. Germline-derived CDR1 and CDR2 are LGHNA and YNFKEQ. This CDR3 region has 17 residues. This CDR3 reads CASSLSIQGKRINEQFF. CDR3 bases: TGTGCCAGCAGCCTTTCCATACAGGGGAAAAGAATCAATGAGCAGTTCTTC.

V usage is TRBV2 and J usage is TRBJ1-5, with D maybe TRBD1 (6 bases). Germline V gene lookup returns CDR1 SNHLY and CDR2 FYNNEI. The CDR3 totals 15 residues. V lost 5 bases, J lost 0 bases, and 11 bases lay in between. The CDR3 nucleotides are TGTGCCAGCAGTCGGGACATGACTAGCAATCAGCCCCAGCATTTT. Translated: CASSRDMTSNQPQHF.

This chain connects TRBV7-9 to TRBJ1-3; 8 positions agree with TRBD1. This CDR3 comprises 15 residues. Germline V lookup: CDR1 SEHNR, CDR2 FQNEAQ (reference sequence). Germline trimming cut 2 bases from V and 9 bases from J; bases unmatched to any gene: 9. The DNA for the CDR3 is TGTGCCAGCAGCTTATGGCAGGGGGCGCGTGTCACCATATATTTT. It codes for CASSLWQGARVTIYF. Filled out from reference TRBV7-9 and TRBJ1-3, the complete variable domain reads DTGVSQNPRHKITKRGQNVTFRCDPISEHNRLYWYRQTLGQGPEFLTYFQNEAQLEKSRLLSDRFSAERPKGSFSTLEIQRTEQGDSAMYLCASSLWQGARVTIYFGEGSWLTVV.